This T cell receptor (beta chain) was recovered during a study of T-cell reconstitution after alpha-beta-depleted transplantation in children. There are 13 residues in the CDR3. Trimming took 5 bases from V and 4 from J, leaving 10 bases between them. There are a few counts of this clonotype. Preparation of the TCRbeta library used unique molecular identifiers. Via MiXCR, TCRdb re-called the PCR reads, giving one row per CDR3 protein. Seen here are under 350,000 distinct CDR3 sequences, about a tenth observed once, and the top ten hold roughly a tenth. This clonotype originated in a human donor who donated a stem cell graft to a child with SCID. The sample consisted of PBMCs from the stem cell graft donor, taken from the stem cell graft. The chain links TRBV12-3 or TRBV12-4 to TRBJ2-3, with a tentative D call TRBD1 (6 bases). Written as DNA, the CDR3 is TGTGCCAGCAGTATCCCAGGGGCAGATACGCAGTATTTT. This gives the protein CASSIPGADTQYF.